Sequencing of this TCR beta chain was carried out in a study of T cell repertoires in ileal Crohn's disease. Libraries were prepared by immunoSEQ multiplex PCR; TCRdb keeps only in-frame clonotypes and omits some of them. The sample consists of more than 60,000 clones, around 90% of them appearing once. Study-wide results and caveats: Endoscopic recurrence occurred in every patient whose clonality exceeded 26.8%.

Time point given: neoterminal ileum biopsy at postoperative endoscopy, about 6 months after surgery. Worth noting for this clone: Its specificity is unknown.

The V and J ends lost 7 bases and 6 bases respectively, with 16 bases between them. Germline CDR1 is MNHNS and CDR2 is SASEGT. The CDR3 length is 14 residues. Sequencing used ileal tissue. The receptor's source is an adult with Crohn's disease. The chain recombines TRBV6-1 with TRBJ2-1, with D perhaps TRBD1 (7 bases). DNA for the CDR3: TGTGCCAGCACCGGGCAGGGGGGTTTCAATGAGCAGTTCTTC. Its protein product is CASTGQGGFNEQFF.